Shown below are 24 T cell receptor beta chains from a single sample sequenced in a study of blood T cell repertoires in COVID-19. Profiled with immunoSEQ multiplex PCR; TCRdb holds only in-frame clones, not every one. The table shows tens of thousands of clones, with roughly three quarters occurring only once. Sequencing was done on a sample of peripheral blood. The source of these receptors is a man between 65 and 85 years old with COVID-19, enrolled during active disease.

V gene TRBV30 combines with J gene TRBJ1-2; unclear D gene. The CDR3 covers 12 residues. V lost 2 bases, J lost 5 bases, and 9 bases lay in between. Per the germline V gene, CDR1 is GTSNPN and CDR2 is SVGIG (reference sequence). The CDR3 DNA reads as TGTGCCTGGAGTCTACGTAATTATGGCTACACCTTC. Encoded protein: CAWSLRNYGYTF.

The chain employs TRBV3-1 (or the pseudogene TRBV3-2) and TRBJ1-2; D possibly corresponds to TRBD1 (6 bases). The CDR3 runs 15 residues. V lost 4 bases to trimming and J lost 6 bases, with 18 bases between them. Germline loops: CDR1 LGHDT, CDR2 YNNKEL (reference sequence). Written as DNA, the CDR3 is TGTGCCAGCAGCCTATTTCGGGGGGCTGGGAATGGCTACACCTTC. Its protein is CASSLFRGAGNGYTF.

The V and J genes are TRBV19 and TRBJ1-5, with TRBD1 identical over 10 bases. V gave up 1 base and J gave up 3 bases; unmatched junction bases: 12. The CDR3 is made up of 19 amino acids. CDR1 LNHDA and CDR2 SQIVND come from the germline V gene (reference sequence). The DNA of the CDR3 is TGTGCCAGTAGTATAGTGCCCCCTCGACAGGGGGCGGTCAATCAGCCCCAGCATTTT. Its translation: CASSIVPPRQGAVNQPQHF.

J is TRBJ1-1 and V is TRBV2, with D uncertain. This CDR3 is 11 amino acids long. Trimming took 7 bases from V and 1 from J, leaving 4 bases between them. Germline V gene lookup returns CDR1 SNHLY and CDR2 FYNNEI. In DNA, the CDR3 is TGTGCCAGCACCGGGAACACTGAAGCTTTCTTT. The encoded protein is CASTGNTEAFF.

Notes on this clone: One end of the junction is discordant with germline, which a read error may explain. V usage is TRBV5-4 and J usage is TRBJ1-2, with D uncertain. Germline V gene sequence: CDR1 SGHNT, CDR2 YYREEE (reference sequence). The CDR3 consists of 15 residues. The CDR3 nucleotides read TGTGCCAGCAATCCCGGGCCGTCAGATGACTATGACTACACCTTC. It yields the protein CASNPGPSDDYDYTF.

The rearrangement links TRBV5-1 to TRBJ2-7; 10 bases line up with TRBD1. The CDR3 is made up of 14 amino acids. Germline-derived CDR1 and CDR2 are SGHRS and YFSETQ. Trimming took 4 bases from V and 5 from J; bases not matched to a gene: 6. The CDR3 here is CASSQVGTGDEQYF. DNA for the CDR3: TGCGCCAGCAGCCAAGTAGGGACAGGGGACGAGCAGTACTTC. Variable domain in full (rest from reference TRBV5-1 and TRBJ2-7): KAGVTQTPRYLIKTRGQQVTLSCSPISGHRSVSWYQQTPGQGLQFLFEYFSETQRNKGNFPGRFSGRQFSNSRSEMNVSTLELGDSALYLCASSQVGTGDEQYFGPGTRLTVT.

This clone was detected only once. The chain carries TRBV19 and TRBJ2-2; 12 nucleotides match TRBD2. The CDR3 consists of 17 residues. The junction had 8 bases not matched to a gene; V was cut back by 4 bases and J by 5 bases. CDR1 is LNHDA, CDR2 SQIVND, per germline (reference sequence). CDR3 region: CASSNFGLAGRTGELFF. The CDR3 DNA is TGTGCCAGTAGTAATTTCGGACTAGCGGGAAGAACCGGGGAGCTGTTTTTT.

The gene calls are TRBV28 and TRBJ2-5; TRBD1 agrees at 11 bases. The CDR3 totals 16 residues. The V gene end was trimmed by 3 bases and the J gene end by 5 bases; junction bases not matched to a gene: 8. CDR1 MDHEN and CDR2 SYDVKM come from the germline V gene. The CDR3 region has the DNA TGTGCCAGCAGTTTGGGGACAGGGGGGGCCCGCGAGACCCAGTACTTC. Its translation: CASSLGTGGARETQYF.

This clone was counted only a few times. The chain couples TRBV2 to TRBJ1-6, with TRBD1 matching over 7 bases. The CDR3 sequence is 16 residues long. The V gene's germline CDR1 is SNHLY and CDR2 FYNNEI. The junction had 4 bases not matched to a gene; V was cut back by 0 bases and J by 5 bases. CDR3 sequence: CASSEAQGQHNSPLHF. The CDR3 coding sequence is TGTGCCAGCAGTGAAGCGCAGGGACAGCATAATTCACCCCTCCACTTT.

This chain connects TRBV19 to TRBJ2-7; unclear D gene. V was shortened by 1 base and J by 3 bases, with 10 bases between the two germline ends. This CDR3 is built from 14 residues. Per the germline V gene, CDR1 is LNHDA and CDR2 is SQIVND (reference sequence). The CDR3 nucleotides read TGTGCCAGTAGTATAGGGGCTTTGCGCTACGAGCAGTACTTC. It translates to CASSIGALRYEQYF.

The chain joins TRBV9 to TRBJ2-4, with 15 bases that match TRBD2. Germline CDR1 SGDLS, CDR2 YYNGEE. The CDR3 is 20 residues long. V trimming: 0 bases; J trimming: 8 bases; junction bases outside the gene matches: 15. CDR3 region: CASSVAGTGTSGRREDIQYF. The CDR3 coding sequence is TGTGCCAGCAGCGTAGCAGGGACAGGGACTAGCGGGAGGCGGGAGGACATTCAGTACTTC.

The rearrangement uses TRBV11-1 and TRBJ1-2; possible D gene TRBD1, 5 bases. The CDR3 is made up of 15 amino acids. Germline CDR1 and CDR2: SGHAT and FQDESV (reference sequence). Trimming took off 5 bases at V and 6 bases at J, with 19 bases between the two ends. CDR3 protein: CASSAGTNYGHGYTF. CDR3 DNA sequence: TGTGCCAGCAGCGCGGGGACTAACTACGGCCATGGCTACACCTTC.

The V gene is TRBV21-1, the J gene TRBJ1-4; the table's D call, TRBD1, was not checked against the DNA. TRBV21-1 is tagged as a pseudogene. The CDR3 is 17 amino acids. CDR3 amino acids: CASSKEGIDRTGEKLFF. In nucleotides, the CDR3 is TGTGCCAGCAGCAAAGAAGGGATTGACAGAACCGGGGAAAAACTGTTTTTT.

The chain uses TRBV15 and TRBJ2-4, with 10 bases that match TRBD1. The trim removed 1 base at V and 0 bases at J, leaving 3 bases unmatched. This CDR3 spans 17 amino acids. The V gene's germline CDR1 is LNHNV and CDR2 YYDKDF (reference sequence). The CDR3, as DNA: TGTGCCACCAGCAGAGGACAGGGGGCAGTAGCCAAAAACATTCAGTACTTC. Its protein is CATSRGQGAVAKNIQYF. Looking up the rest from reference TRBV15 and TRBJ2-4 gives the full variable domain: DAMVIQNPRYQVTQFGKPVTLSCSQTLNHNVMYWYQQKSSQAPKLLFHYYDKDFNNEADTPDNFQSRRPNTSFCFLDIRSPGLGDTAMYLCATSRGQGAVAKNIQYFGAGTRLSVL.

The CDR3 protein is CASNGQGLSNEQFF. DNA of the CDR3: TGTGCCAGCAATGGACAGGGATTGTCCAATGAGCAGTTCTTC. The rearrangement joins TRBV2 to TRBJ2-1; 8 positions agree with TRBD1. Germline-derived CDR1 and CDR2 are SNHLY and FYNNEI. Losses at the gene ends were 7 bases for V and 6 bases for J; bases not matched to a gene: 8. This CDR3 is built from 14 residues.

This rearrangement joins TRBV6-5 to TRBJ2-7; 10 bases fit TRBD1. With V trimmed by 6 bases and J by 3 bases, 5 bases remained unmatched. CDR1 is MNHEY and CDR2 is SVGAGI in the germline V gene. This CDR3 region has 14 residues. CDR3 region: CASSLRDRGYEQYF. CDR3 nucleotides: TGTGCCAGCAGCCTCAGGGACAGGGGCTACGAGCAGTACTTC.

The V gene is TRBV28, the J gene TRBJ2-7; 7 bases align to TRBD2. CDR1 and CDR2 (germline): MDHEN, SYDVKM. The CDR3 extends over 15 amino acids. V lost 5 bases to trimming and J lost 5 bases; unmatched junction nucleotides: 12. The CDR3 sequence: CASSPTGTIKDEQYF. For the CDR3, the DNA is TGTGCCAGCAGTCCCACCGGGACTATCAAAGACGAGCAGTACTTC.

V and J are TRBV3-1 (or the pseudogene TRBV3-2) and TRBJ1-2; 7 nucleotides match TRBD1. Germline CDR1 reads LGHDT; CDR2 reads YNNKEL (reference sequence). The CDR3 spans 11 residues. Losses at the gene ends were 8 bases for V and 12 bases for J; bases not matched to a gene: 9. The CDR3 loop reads CASGGLQGDTF. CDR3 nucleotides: TGTGCCAGCGGGGGCCTTCAGGGGGACACCTTC.

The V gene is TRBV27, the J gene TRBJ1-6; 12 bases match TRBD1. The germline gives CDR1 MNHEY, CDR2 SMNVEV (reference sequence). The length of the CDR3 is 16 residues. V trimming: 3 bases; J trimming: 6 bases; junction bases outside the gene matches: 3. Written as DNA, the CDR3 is TGTGCCAGCAGTTTTGGGACAGGGGGCCTTAATTCACCCCTCCACTTT. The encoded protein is CASSFGTGGLNSPLHF.

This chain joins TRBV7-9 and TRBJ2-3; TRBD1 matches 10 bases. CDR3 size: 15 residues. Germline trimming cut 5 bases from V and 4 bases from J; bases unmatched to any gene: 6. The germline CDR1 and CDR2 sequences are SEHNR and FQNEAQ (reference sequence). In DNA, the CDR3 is TGTGCCAGCAGCCCCCGGGACAGGGGTTCAGATACGCAGTATTTT. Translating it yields CASSPRDRGSDTQYF. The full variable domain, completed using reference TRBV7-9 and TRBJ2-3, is DTGVSQNPRHKITKRGQNVTFRCDPISEHNRLYWYRQTLGQGPEFLTYFQNEAQLEKSRLLSDRFSAERPKGSFSTLEIQRTEQGDSAMYLCASSPRDRGSDTQYFGPGTRLTVL.

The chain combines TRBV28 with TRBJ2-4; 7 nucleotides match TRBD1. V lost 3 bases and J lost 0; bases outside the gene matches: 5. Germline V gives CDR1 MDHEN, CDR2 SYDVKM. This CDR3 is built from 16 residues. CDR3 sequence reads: CASSFGPGGAKNIQYF. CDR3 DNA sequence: TGTGCCAGCAGTTTCGGCCCAGGGGGAGCCAAAAACATTCAGTACTTC.

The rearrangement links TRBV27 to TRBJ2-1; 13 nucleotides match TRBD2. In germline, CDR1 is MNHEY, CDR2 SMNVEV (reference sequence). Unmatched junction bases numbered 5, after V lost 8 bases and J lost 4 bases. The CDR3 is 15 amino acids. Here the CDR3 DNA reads TGTGCCAGCTCCGGACTAGCGGGGGCTTACAATGAGCAGTTCTTC. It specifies CASSGLAGAYNEQFF.

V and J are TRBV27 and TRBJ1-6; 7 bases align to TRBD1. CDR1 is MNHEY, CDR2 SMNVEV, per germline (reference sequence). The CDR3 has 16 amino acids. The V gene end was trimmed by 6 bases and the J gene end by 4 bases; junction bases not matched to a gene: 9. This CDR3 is CASRPRQGIYNSPLHF. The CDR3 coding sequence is TGTGCCAGCAGACCGAGACAGGGAATATATAATTCACCCCTCCACTTT.

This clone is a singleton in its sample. In DNA, the CDR3 is TGTGCCAGCAGCAGAAGTCTAGTACGGGGGTCCCGCAACGCCTATGGCTACACCTTC. It codes for CASSRSLVRGSRNAYGYTF. The chain links TRBV11-2 to TRBJ1-2, with TRBD1 as a possible D gene (5 bases). In germline, CDR1 is SGHAT, CDR2 FQNNGV. This CDR3 is built from 19 residues. Trimming shortened V by 5 bases and J by 4 bases, and 29 bases separated the two germline ends.